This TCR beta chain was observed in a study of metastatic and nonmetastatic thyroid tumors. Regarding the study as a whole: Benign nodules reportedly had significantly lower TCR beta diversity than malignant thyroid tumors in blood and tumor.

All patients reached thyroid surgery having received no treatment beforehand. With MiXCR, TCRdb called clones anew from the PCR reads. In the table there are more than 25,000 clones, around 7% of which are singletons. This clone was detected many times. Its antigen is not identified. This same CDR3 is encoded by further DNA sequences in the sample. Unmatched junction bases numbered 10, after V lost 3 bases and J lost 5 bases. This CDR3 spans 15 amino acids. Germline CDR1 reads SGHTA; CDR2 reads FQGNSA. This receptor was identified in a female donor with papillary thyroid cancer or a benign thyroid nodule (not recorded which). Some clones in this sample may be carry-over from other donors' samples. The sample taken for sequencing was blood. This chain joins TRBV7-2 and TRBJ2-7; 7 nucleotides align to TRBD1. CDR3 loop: CASSFPTGRTDEQYF. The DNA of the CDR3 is TGTGCCAGCAGCTTTCCGACAGGGAGAACGGACGAGCAGTACTTC.